The 31 T cell receptor beta chains presented below share a single source sample, sequenced in a study of vaccination effects on CD4 cells after COVID-19. These receptors lack a known antigen. Libraries were prepared by immunoSEQ multiplex PCR; TCRdb keeps only in-frame clonotypes and omits some of them. In the table there are 15,000 to 20,000 clones, over 65% of which are singletons. Sequencing was preceded by expansion of antigen-specific CD4+ T cells with viral peptide pools in the ViraFEST assay. Once cultured for around 11 days, the cells underwent separation to obtain CD4+ T cells. The person had a PCR-confirmed SARS-CoV-2 infection during March to December 2020. Two doses of BNT162b2 or mRNA-1273 vaccine were administered to participants. Sequenced here: CD4+ T cells from PBMCs cultured with SARS-CoV-2 spike peptides, sampled after COVID-19 vaccination. These receptors all stem from a human donor who had a prior SARS-CoV-2 infection.

V gene TRBV7-9 combines with J gene TRBJ2-7; D is undetermined. Germline V gene sequence: CDR1 SEHNR, CDR2 FQNEAQ (reference sequence). The CDR3 contains 14 residues. The V end was cut by 1 base, the J end by 1 base, with 8 bases between. The CDR3 nucleotides read TGTGCCAGCAGCTTAGAGGGTGATTCCTACGAGCAGTACTTC. Protein: CASSLEGDSYEQYF.

This chain uses TRBV20-1 with TRBJ1-1, with D tentatively TRBD1 (5 bases). There are 12 residues in the CDR3. Between the trimmed V and J ends, which lost 3 bases and 4 bases, there was a span of 9 bases. CDR1 and CDR2 from the germline V gene are DFQATT and SNEGSKA (reference sequence). CDR3 loop: CSASAGTTEAFF. The CDR3 DNA is TGCAGTGCTAGTGCAGGGACCACTGAAGCTTTCTTT.

This clone was found once. This chain links TRBV18 with TRBJ1-2; no firm D call. CDR3 length equals 15 residues. Trimming took 0 bases from V and 3 from J, leaving 11 bases between them. The germline V gene encodes CDR1 KGHSH and CDR2 LQKENI. In DNA form, the CDR3 reads TGTGCCAGCTCACCACCAGGATGGGATGACTATGGCTACACCTTC. Protein sequence: CASSPPGWDDYGYTF.

This chain joins TRBV2 and TRBJ2-3; possibly TRBD2 for D (5 bases). The CDR3 spans 15 residues. CDR1 is SNHLY and CDR2 is FYNNEI in the germline V gene. V was pared by 3 bases and J by 0 bases, with 10 bases between. The CDR3 sequence is CASSEDRDSTDTQYF. The CDR3 DNA sequence: TGTGCCAGCAGTGAGGACCGGGATAGCACAGATACGCAGTATTTT. Using reference TRBV2 and TRBJ2-3 for the parts outside the CDR3, the full variable domain is EPEVTQTPSHQVTQMGQEVILRCVPISNHLYFYWYRQILGQKVEFLVSFYNNEISEKSEIFDDQFSVERPDGSNFTLKIRSTKLEDSAMYFCASSEDRDSTDTQYFGPGTRLTVL.

The J gene is TRBJ2-3, the V gene TRBV28; TRBD2 matches 7 bases. The CDR3 is 16 residues long. Germline CDR1 reads MDHEN; CDR2 reads SYDVKM. J gave up 1 base and V 6 bases, and 10 bases lay outside the gene matches. For the CDR3, the DNA is TGTGCCAGCAGAGGCCTGAGGCTAGCGGGCACAGATACGCAGTATTTT. It codes for CASRGLRLAGTDTQYF. Combining the CDR3 with reference TRBV28 and TRBJ2-3 gives the whole variable domain DVKVTQSSRYLVKRTGEKVFLECVQDMDHENMFWYRQDPGLGLRLIYFSYDVKMKEKGDIPEGYSVSREKKERFSLILESASTNQTSMYLCASRGLRLAGTDTQYFGPGTRLTVL.

This clone was counted only a few times. The chain recombines TRBV3-1 (or the pseudogene TRBV3-2) with TRBJ1-6; TRBD1 is a possible D gene (5 bases). V was trimmed by 1 base and J by 10 bases, leaving 17 bases between them. Germline lookup yields CDR1 LGHDT and CDR2 YNNKEL (reference sequence). The CDR3 totals 16 residues. The CDR3 bases are TGTGCCAGCAGCCAAGGGTGGGGGAGGCCTAGCTCACCCCTCCACTTT. It yields the protein CASSQGWGRPSSPLHF.

The V gene is TRBV6-2 or TRBV6-3, the J gene TRBJ2-7; 8 bases are shared with TRBD1. The CDR3 contains 16 residues. CDR1 is MNHEY and CDR2 is SVGEGT in the germline V gene. The V segment lost 4 bases and the J segment 4 bases; nucleotides outside the gene matches: 12. DNA for the CDR3: TGTGCCAGCAGTTCCCGCCCAGCGGACAGGGAGTACGAGCAGTACTTC. It translates to CASSSRPADREYEQYF.

This clone has just one count. In DNA, the CDR3 is TGTGCCAGTAGTCGCCTAGTGACGGGGGCGCAGGGCTACACCTTC. Its protein is CASSRLVTGAQGYTF. The chain employs TRBV19 and TRBJ1-2, with D tentatively TRBD1 (6 bases). CDR1 and CDR2 (germline): LNHDA, SQIVND (reference sequence). The CDR3 length is 15 residues. The V end was cut by 5 bases, the J end by 8 bases, with 21 bases between.

This clone occurred once. The chain is built from TRBV5-4 and TRBJ2-1; D possibly corresponds to TRBD2 (6 bases). Trimming took 1 base from V and 9 from J, leaving 11 bases between them. The CDR3 sequence is 13 residues long. Germline CDR1 SGHNT, CDR2 YYREEE (reference sequence). In DNA form, the CDR3 reads TGTGCCAGCAGCTTGATGACCGGGGGTGAGCAGTTCTTC. This codes for CASSLMTGGEQFF.

The CDR3 coding sequence is TGTGCCAGCTCACCACCGGGACGGAACACAGATACGCAGTATTTT. This gives the protein CASSPPGRNTDTQYF. This rearrangement joins TRBV18 to TRBJ2-3, with D possibly being TRBD1 or TRBD2 (5 bases each). Germline V CDR1 and CDR2: KGHSH, LQKENI. This CDR3 comprises 15 residues. Trimming removed 0 bases from V and 2 bases from J, with 9 bases in between.

As concerns this clone: An end of the junction does not agree with germline; a read error may underlie this. The V gene is TRBV19, the J gene TRBJ2-1, with 8 bases identical to TRBD2. Germline CDR1 is LNHDA and CDR2 is SQIVND (reference sequence). CDR3 length equals 16 residues. DNA for the CDR3: TGTGCCAGTAGTATGAGTTTCGGCGGGGGGTACAGTGAGCAGTTCTTC. Protein product: CASSMSFGGGYSEQFF.

The V call is TRBV4-1, the J call TRBJ1-2; no clear D. Germline V gives CDR1 MGHRA, CDR2 YSYEKL. This CDR3 is 13 amino acids long. Trimming removed 5 bases from V and 2 bases from J, with 9 bases in between. CDR3 nucleotide sequence: TGCGCCAGCAGCGGGTCTGGGAACTATGGCTACACCTTC. Amino acid sequence: CASSGSGNYGYTF.

The V call is TRBV5-4, the J call TRBJ1-2; 9 positions agree with TRBD1. Looked up from germline, CDR1 is SGHNT and CDR2 is YYREEE (reference sequence). The CDR3 length is 16 residues. V was pared by 0 bases and J by 5 bases, with 8 bases of the junction left unmatched. The CDR3 spells CASSLAGTGRSYGYTF. CDR3 nucleotide sequence: TGTGCCAGCAGCTTGGCCGGGACAGGGCGGAGTTATGGCTACACCTTC.

The V gene is TRBV6-5, the J gene TRBJ1-2; D gene unclear. Germline V lookup: CDR1 MNHEY, CDR2 SVGAGI. The V and J ends lost 0 bases and 8 bases respectively, with 13 bases between them. CDR3 size: 14 residues. CDR3 in DNA: TGTGCCAGCAGTTACTCCAAGGGTTTGAGCGGCTACACCTTC. It yields the protein CASSYSKGLSGYTF.

V is TRBV20-1 and J is TRBJ1-1, with no clear D. This CDR3 is 11 amino acids long. The V gene's germline CDR1 is DFQATT and CDR2 SNEGSKA (reference sequence). Trimming removed 5 bases from V and 8 bases from J, with 12 bases in between. CDR3 DNA sequence: TGCAGTGCTTGCCGGGGAGAGGAAGCTTTCTTT. Protein sequence: CSACRGEEAFF.

This chain joins TRBV4-1 and TRBJ1-6; D is unresolved. Germline assignment: CDR1 MGHRA and CDR2 YSYEKL. V lost 0 bases to trimming and J lost 10 bases, with 19 bases between them. The CDR3 has 17 amino acids. DNA for the CDR3: TGCGCCAGCAGCCAAGATCGGTCCCGCGACTTGATCTCACCCCTCCACTTT. It is translated as CASSQDRSRDLISPLHF.

The V call is TRBV6-1, the J call TRBJ1-6; 7 nucleotides match TRBD1. Germline CDR1 reads MNHNS; CDR2 reads SASEGT. With V trimmed by 0 bases and J by 5 bases, 1 base remained unmatched. The CDR3 contains 15 residues. DNA of the CDR3: TGTGCCAGCAGTGAAGCAGGGACAGATAATTCACCCCTCCACTTT. This encodes CASSEAGTDNSPLHF.

The chain employs TRBV11-1 and TRBJ2-5, with D hard to call. Trimming removed 2 bases at V and 1 base at J, with 14 bases between. This CDR3 is built from 16 residues. The V gene's germline CDR1 is SGHAT and CDR2 FQDESV (reference sequence). The CDR3 DNA follows: TGTGCCAGCAGCTTATCGGGCGGAAAATCCCAAGAGACCCAGTACTTC. Amino acid sequence: CASSLSGGKSQETQYF.

The rearrangement links TRBV6-1 to TRBJ1-4, with D hard to call. Germline V gene lookup returns CDR1 MNHNS and CDR2 SASEGT. V was shortened by 0 bases and J by 5 bases, with 13 bases between the two germline ends. The length of the CDR3 is 16 residues. CDR3 nucleotides: TGTGCCAGCAGTGAAGCTCGGGGAGTGACGAATGAAAAACTGTTTTTT. Translation gives CASSEARGVTNEKLFF.

This clone occurred once. The V and J genes are TRBV7-6 and TRBJ2-1, with 11 positions matching TRBD2. From germline, CDR1 is SGHVS and CDR2 FNYEAQ. J gave up 8 bases and V 5 bases, and 14 bases lay outside the gene matches. This CDR3 is built from 17 residues. Here the CDR3 DNA reads TGTGCCAGCAGCCCCCCCTTAGCGGGAGGGCCCTGGTATGAGCAGTTCTTC. This translates into CASSPPLAGGPWYEQFF.

This clone was detected once. This rearrangement joins TRBV11-2 to TRBJ2-7, with unresolved D. Trimming left V 1 base short and J 3 bases short, with 13 bases between. The CDR3 has 15 amino acids. The V gene's germline CDR1 is SGHAT and CDR2 FQNNGV. The CDR3 is CASSLVGSWIYEQYF. CDR3 sequence (DNA): TGTGCCAGCAGCTTAGTAGGGTCATGGATCTACGAGCAGTACTTC.

There are a few counts of this clone. One end of the junction does not line up with germline, which may come from a read error. V and J are TRBV6-6 and TRBJ2-3, with 10 bases that match TRBD2. This CDR3 has 13 residues. The germline CDR1 and CDR2 sequences are MNHNY and SVGAGI (reference sequence). The CDR3 is CASSYSPGTSEIF. CDR3 DNA: TGTGCCAGCAGTTACTCGCCCGGGACTAGCGAAATTTTT.

J is TRBJ2-5 and V is TRBV5-8; D may be TRBD2 (5 bases). Germline-derived CDR1 and CDR2 are SGHTS and YDEGEE. This CDR3 contains 15 residues. Trimming took 1 base from V and 4 from J, leaving 14 bases between them. The CDR3 region has the DNA TGTGCCAGCAGCTTGTTAGGCAGGAGGTCAGAGACCCAGTACTTC. This sequence encodes CASSLLGRRSETQYF. The whole variable domain, filled in from reference TRBV5-8 and TRBJ2-5, reads EAGVTQSPTHLIKTRGQQATLRCSPISGHTSVYWYQQALGLGLQFLLWYDEGEERNRGNFPPRFSGRQFPNYSSELNVNALELEDSALYLCASSLLGRRSETQYFGPGTRLLVL.

The table lists this clone with a count of one. The rearrangement joins TRBV19 to TRBJ2-5, with 11 bases lining up with TRBD2. V dropped 6 bases and J dropped 4; count of bases not matched to a gene: 7. Germline CDR1 is LNHDA and CDR2 is SQIVND (reference sequence). This CDR3 spans 15 amino acids. For the CDR3, the DNA is TGTGCCAGTAGCAGAGGGCTAGCGGGGGGAGAGACCCAGTACTTC. It specifies CASSRGLAGGETQYF.

The rearrangement uses TRBV20-1 and TRBJ1-1, with 9 bases that match TRBD1. The trim removed 3 bases at V and 4 bases at J, leaving 9 bases unmatched. The germline gives CDR1 DFQATT, CDR2 SNEGSKA (reference sequence). This CDR3 is 15 amino acids long. CDR3 sequence: CSASGGQGFGTEAFF. CDR3 DNA: TGCAGTGCTAGTGGAGGACAGGGGTTTGGCACTGAAGCTTTCTTT.

The rearrangement uses TRBV6-5 and TRBJ2-7; the D gene is possibly TRBD1 (6 bases). This CDR3 is built from 12 residues. Germline CDR1 is MNHEY and CDR2 is SVGAGI. The germline V and J ends were trimmed by 2 bases and 4 bases, with 6 bases remaining between them. In DNA form, the CDR3 reads TGTGCCAGCAGTTACACAGGGTACGAGCAGTACTTC. Amino acid sequence: CASSYTGYEQYF.

The CDR3 nucleotides are TGTGCCAGCAGGCGAACAGGGGGCTCCTACAATGAGCAGTTCTTC. The encoded protein is CASRRTGGSYNEQFF. The chain recombines TRBV6-5 with TRBJ2-1; 8 nucleotides agree with TRBD1. V trimming: 6 bases; J trimming: 0 bases; junction bases outside the gene matches: 4. The CDR3 has 15 residues. Germline V gene sequence: CDR1 MNHEY, CDR2 SVGAGI.

J is TRBJ1-3 and V is TRBV11-2; D not certain. The germline gives CDR1 SGHAT, CDR2 FQNNGV. Trimming stripped 3 bases from V and 4 bases from J, with 13 bases between. The CDR3 is 15 amino acids. The CDR3 nucleotides read TGTGCCAGCAGCTTGGAAACGGGTCGGGGAAACACCATATATTTT. It encodes CASSLETGRGNTIYF.

This clone was detected once. This chain links TRBV25-1 with TRBJ1-1, with 7 bases matching TRBD1. Trimming cost V 2 bases and J 6 bases; bases outside gene matches: 9. The CDR3 is made up of 15 amino acids. Germline V lookup: CDR1 MGHDK, CDR2 SYGVNS. The CDR3 sequence: CASSELNQGGAEAFF. In DNA form, the CDR3 reads TGTGCCAGCAGTGAACTTAATCAGGGGGGCGCTGAAGCTTTCTTT.

This chain joins TRBV11-2 and TRBJ1-4, with D perhaps matching TRBD1 (5 bases). This CDR3 is 15 amino acids long. Trimming took off 2 bases at V and 7 bases at J, with 14 bases between the two ends. Germline loops: CDR1 SGHAT, CDR2 FQNNGV. The CDR3 DNA reads as TGTGCCAGCAGCTTACCAGGGCAAGAGGGTGAAAAACTGTTTTTT. This codes for CASSLPGQEGEKLFF.

The chain employs TRBV2 and TRBJ1-3; D is unclear. V lost 6 bases, J lost 2 bases, and 5 bases lay in between. CDR3 length: 12 amino acids. Germline V gene data show CDR1 as SNHLY and CDR2 as FYNNEI. CDR3 amino acids: CASRITGNTIYF. DNA for the CDR3: TGTGCCAGCAGAATAACTGGAAACACCATATATTTT.